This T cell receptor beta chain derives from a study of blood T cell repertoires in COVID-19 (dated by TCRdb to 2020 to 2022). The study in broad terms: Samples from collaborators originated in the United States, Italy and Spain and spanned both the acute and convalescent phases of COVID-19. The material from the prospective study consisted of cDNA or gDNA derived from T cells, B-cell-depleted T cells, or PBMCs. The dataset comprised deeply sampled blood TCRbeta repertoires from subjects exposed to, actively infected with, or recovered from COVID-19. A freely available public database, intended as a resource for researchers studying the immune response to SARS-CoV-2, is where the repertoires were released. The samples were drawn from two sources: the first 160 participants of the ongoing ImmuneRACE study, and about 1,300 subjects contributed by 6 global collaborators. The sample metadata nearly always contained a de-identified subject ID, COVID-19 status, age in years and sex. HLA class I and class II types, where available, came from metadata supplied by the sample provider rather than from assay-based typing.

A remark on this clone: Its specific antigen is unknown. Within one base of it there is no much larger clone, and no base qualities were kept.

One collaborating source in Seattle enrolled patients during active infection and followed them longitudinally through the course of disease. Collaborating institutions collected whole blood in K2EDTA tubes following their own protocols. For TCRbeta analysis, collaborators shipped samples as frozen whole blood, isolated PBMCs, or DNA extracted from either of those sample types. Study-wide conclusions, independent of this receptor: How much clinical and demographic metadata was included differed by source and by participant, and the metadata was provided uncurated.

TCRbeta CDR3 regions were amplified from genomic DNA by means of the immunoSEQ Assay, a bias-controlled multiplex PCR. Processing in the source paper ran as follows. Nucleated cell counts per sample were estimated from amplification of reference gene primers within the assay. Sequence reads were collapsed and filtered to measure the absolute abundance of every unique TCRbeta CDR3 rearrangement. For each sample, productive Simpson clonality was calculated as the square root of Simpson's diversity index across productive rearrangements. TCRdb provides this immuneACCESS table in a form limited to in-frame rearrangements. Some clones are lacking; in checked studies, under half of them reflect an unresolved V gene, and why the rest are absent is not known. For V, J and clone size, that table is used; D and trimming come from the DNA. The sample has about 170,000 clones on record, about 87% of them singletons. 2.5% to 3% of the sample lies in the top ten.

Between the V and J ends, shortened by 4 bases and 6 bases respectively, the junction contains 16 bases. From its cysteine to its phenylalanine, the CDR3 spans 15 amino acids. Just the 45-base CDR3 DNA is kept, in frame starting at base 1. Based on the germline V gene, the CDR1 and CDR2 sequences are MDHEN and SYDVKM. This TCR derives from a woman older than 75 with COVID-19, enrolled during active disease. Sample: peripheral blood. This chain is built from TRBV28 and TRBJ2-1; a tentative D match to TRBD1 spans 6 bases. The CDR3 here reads CASSSGQATGNEQFF. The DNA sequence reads TGTGCCAGCAGTTCGGGACAAGCAACCGGCAATGAGCAGTTCTTC.